The sequence of this T cell receptor (beta chain) was determined in a study of shared clonotypes between healthy human individuals. V trimming: 5 bases; J trimming: 4 bases; junction bases outside the gene matches: 10. The CDR3 loop spans 15 amino acids. CDR1 and CDR2 from the germline V gene are SEHNR and FQNEAQ (reference sequence). Evenly divided among several immunoSEQ plates was the genomic DNA of each subset. Sequencing was performed with immunoSEQ multiplex PCR; in TCRdb, only in-frame clones are kept and a portion is missing. Among about 480,000 clones listed, about 80% were seen once. This chain connects TRBV7-9 to TRBJ1-1, with 7 bases lining up with TRBD1. Specimen: PBMCs. The source of this sequence is a woman aged 40-49 years in good health. Some clones in this sample may be carry-over from other donors' samples. The chain's CDR3 is CASSPEGAGSTEAFF. The CDR3 DNA follows: TGTGCCAGCAGCCCCGAGGGGGCAGGGAGCACTGAAGCTTTCTTT.